Presented here are 3 T cell receptor beta chains from one specimen sequenced in a study of molecular identifiers for immune sequencing clone quantification (dated by TCRdb to the late 2010s). Library method: PCR. The instrument given in TCRdb is NextSeq 500. TCRdb reanalyzed the raw reads on its own, using fastp at Q25 for trimming and MiXCR for clone calling, and kept in-frame beta chains. When rows share a CDR3 protein, they turn into one entry using the most common DNA and genes. The sample includes roughly 320,000 distinct CDR3 sequences, with over 20% observed a single time. The ten most abundant clones make up 0.74% of the sample. The sequencing sample was made of naive CD8+ T cells from blood, with Jurkat cell RNA spiked in. Read against the paper, the sample's cell subset or site label means: FACS-sorted CD8+CD4-CCR7+CD45RA+ naive T cells. These receptors came from a human donor in good health. Some libraries in this study had Jurkat cell RNA spiked in.

This clonotype was counted only a few times. This chain connects TRBV5-4 to TRBJ2-1; 9 bases are a match to TRBD2. CDR1 is SGHNT and CDR2 is YYREEE in the germline V gene (reference sequence). The junction had 7 bases not matched to a gene; V was cut back by 2 bases and J by 4 bases. The CDR3 runs 16 residues. The CDR3 DNA reads TGTGCCAGCAGCTTAACGGCGGGGGGGCGGTACAATGAGCAGTTCTTC. This encodes CASSLTAGGRYNEQFF.

This clonotype was detected many times. The chain recombines TRBV10-3 with TRBJ2-2; a weak D match, TRBD2 (7 bases). Trimming stripped 10 bases from V and 10 bases from J, with 16 bases between. The CDR3 runs 12 residues. Germline V gene lookup returns CDR1 ENHRY and CDR2 SYGVKD. CDR3 nucleotides: TGTGCCACCCGAGGGGGGGGCGCGGAGCTGTTTTTT. Amino acids: CATRGGGAELFF.

This clonotype was counted many times. The V call is TRBV4-1, the J call TRBJ2-3; a possible D gene is TRBD2 (5 bases). Germline lookup yields CDR1 MGHRA and CDR2 YSYEKL. The CDR3 is made up of 15 amino acids. Trimming stripped 1 base from V and 2 bases from J, with 10 bases between. The CDR3 loop is CASSQVTGSTDTQYF. DNA of the CDR3: TGCGCCAGCAGCCAAGTCACGGGGTCCACAGATACGCAGTATTTT.